The T cell receptor (beta chain) described here comes from a study of tumor and adjacent non-tumor tissue in lung cancer. Study in general: About 4.17 million productive TCRbeta reads were obtained per sample on average. General observations from the study: Tumor tissue had significantly higher TCR diversity than normal lung. Normal lung showed higher cumulative top 100 clone frequency than tumor.

The template was RNA from unsorted bulk tissue. This non-tumor lung sample came from over 3 cm beyond the tumor edge. Between August and November 2014, newly diagnosed, chemotherapy-naive lung cancer patients underwent thoracic surgery in China. A modified ARM-PCR protocol with three rounds of nested PCR amplified TCRbeta. TCRdb re-called the multiplex PCR reads through MiXCR, storing one row per CDR3 protein. Of 60,000 to 100,000 distinct CDR3 sequences listed, just over 75% are singletons. For this clonotype: Its antigen remains unidentified. A much larger clone is a single base away; this may be a read error.

The germline CDR1 and CDR2 sequences are MNHEY and SVGEGT. CDR3 length: 15 amino acids. V lost 2 bases, J lost 5 bases, and 15 bases lay in between. This TCR came from a man between 65 and 79 years old with non-small cell lung cancer. The sequenced sample consisted of distant non-tumor lung tissue. This rearrangement joins TRBV6-2 or TRBV6-3 to TRBJ1-2; TRBD1 might be the D (5 bases). This chain's CDR3 is CASSYQDQGRYGYTF. CDR3 DNA sequence: TGTGCCAGCAGTTACCAAGACCAGGGAAGATATGGCTACACCTTC.